This T cell receptor (beta chain) was retrieved from a study of blood T cells in healthy people across ages. For the second PCR, which ran for about 6 to 11 cycles, a sample-barcoded 5' primer and a J-beta primer mix were used. MiXCR, applied by TCRdb to the 5' RACE reads, yields one record per CDR3 protein. The repertoire holds roughly 700,000 distinct CDR3 sequences, 45% to 50% seen once, with approximately 32% in the top ten. Total RNA was isolated from each sample in quantities of at least 5.5 micrograms. Study-wide results and caveats: Investigators treated diversity estimates from one million T cells as underestimates. The unsorted PBMCs prevented any conclusive comparison of naive versus antigen-experienced cells.

The CDR3 consists of 14 residues. Losses at the gene ends were 2 bases for V and 5 bases for J; bases not matched to a gene: 4. Germline V gene lookup returns CDR1 SGHTA and CDR2 FQGNSA. In regard to this clonotype: What it binds is not known.

The sequenced sample consisted of blood. The TCR comes from a woman between 55 and 75 years old in good health. The chain links TRBV7-2 to TRBJ2-7; 9 positions agree with TRBD1. The CDR3 sequence is CASSLHRGLDEQYF. Here the CDR3 DNA reads TGTGCCAGCAGCTTACACAGGGGGCTAGACGAGCAGTACTTC.